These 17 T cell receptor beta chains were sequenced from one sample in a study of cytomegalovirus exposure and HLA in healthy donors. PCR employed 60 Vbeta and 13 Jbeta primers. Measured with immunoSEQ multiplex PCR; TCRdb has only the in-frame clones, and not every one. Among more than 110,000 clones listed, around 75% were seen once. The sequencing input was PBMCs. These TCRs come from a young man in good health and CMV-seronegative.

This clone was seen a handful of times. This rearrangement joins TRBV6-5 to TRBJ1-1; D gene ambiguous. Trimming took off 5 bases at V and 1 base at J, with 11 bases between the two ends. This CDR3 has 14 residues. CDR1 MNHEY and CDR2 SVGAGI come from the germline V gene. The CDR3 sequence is CASSDKAANTEAFF. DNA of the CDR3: TGTGCCAGCAGTGACAAGGCAGCGAACACTGAAGCTTTCTTT.

CDR3 DNA: TGTGCCAGCAGTTTACGCCTCACAGAACTGTTTTTT. It is translated as CASSLRLTELFF. This chain uses TRBV28 with TRBJ1-4; D remains ambiguous. The CDR3 spans 12 residues. The V end lost 2 bases, the J end lost 12 bases, and 10 bases lay between the germline ends. Germline V gene sequence: CDR1 MDHEN, CDR2 SYDVKM.

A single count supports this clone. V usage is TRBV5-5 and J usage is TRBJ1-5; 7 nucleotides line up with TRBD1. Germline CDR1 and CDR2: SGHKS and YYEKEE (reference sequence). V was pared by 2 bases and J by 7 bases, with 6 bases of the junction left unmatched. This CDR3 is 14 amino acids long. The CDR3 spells CASSFGQDGQPQHF. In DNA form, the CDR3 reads TGTGCCAGCAGCTTCGGACAGGACGGACAGCCCCAGCATTTT.

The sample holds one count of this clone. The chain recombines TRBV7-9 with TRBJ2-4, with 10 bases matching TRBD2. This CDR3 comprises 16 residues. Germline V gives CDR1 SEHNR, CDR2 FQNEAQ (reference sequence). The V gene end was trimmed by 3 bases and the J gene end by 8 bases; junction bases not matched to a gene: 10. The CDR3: CASSFAERGGQHIQYF. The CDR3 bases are TGTGCCAGCAGCTTCGCGGAGCGGGGGGGCCAGCACATTCAGTACTTC.

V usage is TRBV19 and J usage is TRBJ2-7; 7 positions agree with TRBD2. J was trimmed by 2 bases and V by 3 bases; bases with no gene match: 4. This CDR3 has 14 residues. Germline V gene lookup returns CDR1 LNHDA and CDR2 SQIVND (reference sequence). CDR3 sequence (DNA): TGTGCCAGTAGTATGTCAGGGAGGGCCTACGAGCAGTACTTC. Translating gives CASSMSGRAYEQYF.

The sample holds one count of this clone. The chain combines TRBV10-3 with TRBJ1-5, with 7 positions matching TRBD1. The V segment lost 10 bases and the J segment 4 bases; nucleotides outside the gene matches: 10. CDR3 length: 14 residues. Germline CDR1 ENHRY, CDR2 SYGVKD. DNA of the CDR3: TGTGCCACCCTCGAGGGACAGTTGAATCAGCCCCAGCATTTT. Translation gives CATLEGQLNQPQHF.

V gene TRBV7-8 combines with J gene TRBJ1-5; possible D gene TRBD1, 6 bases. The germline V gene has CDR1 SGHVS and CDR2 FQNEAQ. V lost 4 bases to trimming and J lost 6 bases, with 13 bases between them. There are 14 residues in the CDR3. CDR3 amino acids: CASSSTGTFQPQHF. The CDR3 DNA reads TGTGCCAGCAGCTCGACCGGGACATTTCAGCCCCAGCATTTT.

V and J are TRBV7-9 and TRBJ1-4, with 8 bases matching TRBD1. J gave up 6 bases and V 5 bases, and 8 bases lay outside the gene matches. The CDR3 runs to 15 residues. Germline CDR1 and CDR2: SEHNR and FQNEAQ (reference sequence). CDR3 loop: CASSPNGQGYEKLFF. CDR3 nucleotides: TGTGCCAGCAGCCCAAACGGACAGGGTTATGAAAAACTGTTTTTT.

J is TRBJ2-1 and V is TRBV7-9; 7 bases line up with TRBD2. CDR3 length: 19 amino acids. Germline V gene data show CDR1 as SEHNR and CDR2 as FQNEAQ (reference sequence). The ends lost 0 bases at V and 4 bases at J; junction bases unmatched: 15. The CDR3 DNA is TGTGCCAGCAGCTTAGCCCGGGACTACGAAAAACTATTTTACAATGAGCAGTTCTTC. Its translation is CASSLARDYEKLFYNEQFF.

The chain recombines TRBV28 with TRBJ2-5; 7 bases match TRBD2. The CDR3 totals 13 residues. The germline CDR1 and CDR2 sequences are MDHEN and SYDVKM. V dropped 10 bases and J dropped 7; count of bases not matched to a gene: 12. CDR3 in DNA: TGTGCCACCATGGGGAGGGTTATGGGGACCCAGTACTTC. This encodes CATMGRVMGTQYF.

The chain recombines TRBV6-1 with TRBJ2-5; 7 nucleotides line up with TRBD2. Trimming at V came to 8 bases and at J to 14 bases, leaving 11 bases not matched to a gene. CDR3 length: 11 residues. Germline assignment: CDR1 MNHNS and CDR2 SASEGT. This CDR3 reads CASGAGLCTYF. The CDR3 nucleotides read TGTGCCAGCGGAGCGGGACTTTGTACTTACTTC.

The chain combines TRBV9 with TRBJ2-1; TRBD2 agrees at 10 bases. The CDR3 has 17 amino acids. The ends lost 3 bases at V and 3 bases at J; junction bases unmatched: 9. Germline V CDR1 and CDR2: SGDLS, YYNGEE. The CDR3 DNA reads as TGTGCCAGCAGCGCGGGATCATCTAGCGGGAGCTACAATGAGCAGTTCTTC. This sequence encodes CASSAGSSSGSYNEQFF.

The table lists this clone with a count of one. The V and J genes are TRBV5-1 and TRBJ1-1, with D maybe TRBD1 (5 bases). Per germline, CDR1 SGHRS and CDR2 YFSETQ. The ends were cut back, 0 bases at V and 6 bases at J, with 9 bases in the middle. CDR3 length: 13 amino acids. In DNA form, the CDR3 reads TGCGCCAGCAGCTTGGGAAGGGGTTCTGAAGCTTTCTTT. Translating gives CASSLGRGSEAFF.

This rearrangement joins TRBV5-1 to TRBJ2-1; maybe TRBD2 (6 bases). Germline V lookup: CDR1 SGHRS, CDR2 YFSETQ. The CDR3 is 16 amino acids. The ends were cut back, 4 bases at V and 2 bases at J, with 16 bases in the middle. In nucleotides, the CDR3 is TGCGCCAGCAGCCGTGTGGGGGGTACAACCTACAATGAGCAGTTCTTC. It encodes CASSRVGGTTYNEQFF.

CDR3 region: CSEGTSGGQFF. In nucleotides, the CDR3 is TGCAGCGAGGGGACTAGCGGGGGCCAGTTCTTC. V is TRBV29-1 and J is TRBJ2-1, with 14 bases identical to TRBD2. Unmatched junction bases numbered 3, after V lost 7 bases and J lost 13 bases. This CDR3 region has 11 residues. Looked up from germline, CDR1 is SQVTM and CDR2 is ANQGSEA.

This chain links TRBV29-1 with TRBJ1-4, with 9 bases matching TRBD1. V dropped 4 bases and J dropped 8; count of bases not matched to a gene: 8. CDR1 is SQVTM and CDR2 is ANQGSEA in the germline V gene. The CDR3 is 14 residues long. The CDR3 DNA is TGCAGCGTTGCGAGGGGGACAGGGAACGAAAAACTGTTTTTT. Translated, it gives CSVARGTGNEKLFF.

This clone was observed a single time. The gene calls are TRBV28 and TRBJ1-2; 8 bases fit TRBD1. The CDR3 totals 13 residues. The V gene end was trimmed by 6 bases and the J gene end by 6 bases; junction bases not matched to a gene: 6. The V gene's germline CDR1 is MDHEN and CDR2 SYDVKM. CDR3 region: CASRTGGQNGYTF. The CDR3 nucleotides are TGTGCCAGCAGAACAGGGGGGCAGAATGGCTACACCTTC.